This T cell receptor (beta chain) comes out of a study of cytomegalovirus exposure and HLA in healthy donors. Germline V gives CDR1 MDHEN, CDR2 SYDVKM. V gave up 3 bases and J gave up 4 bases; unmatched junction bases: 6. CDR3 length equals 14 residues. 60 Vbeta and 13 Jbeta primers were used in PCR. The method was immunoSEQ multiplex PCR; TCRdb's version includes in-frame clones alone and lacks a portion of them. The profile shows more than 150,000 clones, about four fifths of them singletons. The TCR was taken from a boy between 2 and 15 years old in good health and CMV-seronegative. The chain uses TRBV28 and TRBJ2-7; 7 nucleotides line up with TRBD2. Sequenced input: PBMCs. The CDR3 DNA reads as TGTGCCAGCAGTTTGGGGGGGAGCCTATACGAGCAGTACTTC. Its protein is CASSLGGSLYEQYF.